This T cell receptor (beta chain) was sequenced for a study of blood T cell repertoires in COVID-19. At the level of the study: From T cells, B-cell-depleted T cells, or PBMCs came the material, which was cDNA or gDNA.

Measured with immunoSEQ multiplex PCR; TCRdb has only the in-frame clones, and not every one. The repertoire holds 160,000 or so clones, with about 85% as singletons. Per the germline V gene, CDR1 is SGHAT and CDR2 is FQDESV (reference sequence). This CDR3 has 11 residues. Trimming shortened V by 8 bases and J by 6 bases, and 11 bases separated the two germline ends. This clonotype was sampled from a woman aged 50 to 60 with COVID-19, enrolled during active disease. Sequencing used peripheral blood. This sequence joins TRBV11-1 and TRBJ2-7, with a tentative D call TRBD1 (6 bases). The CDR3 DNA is TGTGCCAGCGGGCAGGGGATCGAGCAGTACTTC. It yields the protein CASGQGIEQYF. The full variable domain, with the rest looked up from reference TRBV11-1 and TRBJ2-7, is EAEVAQSPRYKITEKSQAVAFWCDPISGHATLYWYRQILGQGPELLVQFQDESVVDDSQLPKDRFSAERLKGVDSTLKIQPAELGDSAMYLCASGQGIEQYFGPGTRLTVT.